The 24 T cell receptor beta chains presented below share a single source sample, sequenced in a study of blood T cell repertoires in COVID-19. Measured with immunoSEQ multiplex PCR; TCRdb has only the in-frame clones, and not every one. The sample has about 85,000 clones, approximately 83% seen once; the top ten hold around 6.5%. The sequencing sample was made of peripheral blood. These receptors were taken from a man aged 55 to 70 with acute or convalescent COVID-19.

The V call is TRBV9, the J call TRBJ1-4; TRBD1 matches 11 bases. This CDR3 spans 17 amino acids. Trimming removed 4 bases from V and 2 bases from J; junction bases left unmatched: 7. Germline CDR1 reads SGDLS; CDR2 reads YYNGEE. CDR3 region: CASSPGDRGTTNEKLFF. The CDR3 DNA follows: TGTGCCAGCAGCCCAGGGGACAGGGGGACTACTAATGAAAAACTGTTTTTT.

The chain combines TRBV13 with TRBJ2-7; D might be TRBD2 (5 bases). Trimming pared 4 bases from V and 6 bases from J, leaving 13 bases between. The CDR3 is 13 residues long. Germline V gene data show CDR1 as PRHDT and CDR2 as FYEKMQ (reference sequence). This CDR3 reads CASSSTGGLEQYF. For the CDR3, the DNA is TGTGCCAGCAGCTCCACTGGAGGCCTCGAGCAGTACTTC. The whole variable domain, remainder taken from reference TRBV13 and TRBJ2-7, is AAGVIQSPRHLIKEKRETATLKCYPIPRHDTVYWYQQGPGQDPQFLISFYEKMQSDKGSIPDRFSAQQFSDYHSELNMSSLELGDSALYFCASSSTGGLEQYFGPGTRLTVT.

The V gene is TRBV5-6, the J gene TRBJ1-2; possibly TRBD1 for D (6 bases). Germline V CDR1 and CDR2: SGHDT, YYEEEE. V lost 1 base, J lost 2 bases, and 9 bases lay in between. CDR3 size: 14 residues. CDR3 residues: CASSLTGTNYGYTF. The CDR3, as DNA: TGTGCCAGCAGCTTGACAGGGACCAACTATGGCTACACCTTC.

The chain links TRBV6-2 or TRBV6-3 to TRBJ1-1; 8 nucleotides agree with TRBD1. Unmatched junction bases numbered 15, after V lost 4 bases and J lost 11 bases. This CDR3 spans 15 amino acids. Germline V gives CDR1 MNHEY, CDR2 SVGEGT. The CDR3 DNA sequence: TGTGCCAGCAGTTCTCCTCAGGGGGCCGAATTGGATGCTTTCTTT. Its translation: CASSSPQGAELDAFF.

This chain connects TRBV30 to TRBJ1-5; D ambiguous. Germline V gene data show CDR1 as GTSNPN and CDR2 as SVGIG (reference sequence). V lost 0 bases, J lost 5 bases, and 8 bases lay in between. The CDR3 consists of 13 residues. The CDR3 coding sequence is TGTGCCTGGAGTGTACGGTCCCATCAGCCCCAGCATTTT. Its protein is CAWSVRSHQPQHF.

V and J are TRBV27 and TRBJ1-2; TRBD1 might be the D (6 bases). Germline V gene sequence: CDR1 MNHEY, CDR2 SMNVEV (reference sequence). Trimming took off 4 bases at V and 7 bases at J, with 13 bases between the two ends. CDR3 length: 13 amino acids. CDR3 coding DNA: TGTGCCAGCAGTTCTACAGGGTATGGTGGCTACACCTTC. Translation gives CASSSTGYGGYTF.

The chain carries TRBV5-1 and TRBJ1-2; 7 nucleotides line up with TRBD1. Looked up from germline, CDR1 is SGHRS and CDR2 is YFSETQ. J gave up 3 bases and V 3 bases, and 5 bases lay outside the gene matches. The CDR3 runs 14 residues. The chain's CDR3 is CASSSTGTDYGYTF. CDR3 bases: TGCGCCAGCAGCTCCACAGGGACAGACTATGGCTACACCTTC.

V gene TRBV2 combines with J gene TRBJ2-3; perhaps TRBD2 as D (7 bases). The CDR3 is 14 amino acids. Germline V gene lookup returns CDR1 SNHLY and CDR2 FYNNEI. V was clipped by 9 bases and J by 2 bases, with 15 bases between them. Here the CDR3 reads CARRGGDSTDTQYF. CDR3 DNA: TGTGCCAGGAGGGGGGGGGATTCCACAGATACGCAGTATTTT.

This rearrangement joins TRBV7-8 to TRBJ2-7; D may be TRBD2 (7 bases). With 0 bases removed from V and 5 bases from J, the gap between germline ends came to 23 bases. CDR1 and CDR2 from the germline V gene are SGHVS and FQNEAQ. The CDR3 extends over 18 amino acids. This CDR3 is CASSLAGGRGVSRNEQYF. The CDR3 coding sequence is TGTGCCAGCAGCTTAGCGGGTGGGAGGGGGGTTTCTCGGAACGAGCAGTACTTC.

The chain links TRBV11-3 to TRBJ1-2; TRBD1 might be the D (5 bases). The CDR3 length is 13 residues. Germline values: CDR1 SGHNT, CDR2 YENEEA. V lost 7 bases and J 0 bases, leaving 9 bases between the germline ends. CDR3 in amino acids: CASKRQSNYGYTF. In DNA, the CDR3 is TGTGCCAGCAAACGACAGTCTAACTATGGCTACACCTTC.

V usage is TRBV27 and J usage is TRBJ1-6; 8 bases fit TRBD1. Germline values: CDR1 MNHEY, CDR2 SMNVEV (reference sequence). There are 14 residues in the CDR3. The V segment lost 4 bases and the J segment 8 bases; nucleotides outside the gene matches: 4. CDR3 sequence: CASSSGTGHSPLHF. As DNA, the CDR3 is TGTGCCAGCAGTTCCGGGACAGGCCATTCACCCCTCCACTTT.

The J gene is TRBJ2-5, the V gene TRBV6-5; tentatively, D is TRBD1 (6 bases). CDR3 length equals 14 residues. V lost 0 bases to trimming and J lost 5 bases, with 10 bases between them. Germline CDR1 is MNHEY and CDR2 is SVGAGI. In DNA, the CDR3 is TGTGCCAGCAGTTACTCGGGGCAGGGGGAGACCCAGTACTTC. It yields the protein CASSYSGQGETQYF.

In nucleotides, the CDR3 is TGTGCCAGTAGTCGAGGAAGGGACAGCGAGCAGTACTTC. As protein: CASSRGRDSEQYF. The chain joins TRBV19 to TRBJ2-7, with 7 bases fitting TRBD1. CDR1 is LNHDA, CDR2 SQIVND, per germline (reference sequence). V dropped 5 bases and J dropped 6; count of bases not matched to a gene: 7. This CDR3 has 13 amino acids. Supplemented by reference TRBV19 and TRBJ2-7, the full variable domain reads DGGITQSPKYLFRKEGQNVTLSCEQNLNHDAMYWYRQDPGQGLRLIYYSQIVNDFQKGDIAEGYSVSREKKESFPLTVTSAQKNPTAFYLCASSRGRDSEQYFGPGTRLTVT.

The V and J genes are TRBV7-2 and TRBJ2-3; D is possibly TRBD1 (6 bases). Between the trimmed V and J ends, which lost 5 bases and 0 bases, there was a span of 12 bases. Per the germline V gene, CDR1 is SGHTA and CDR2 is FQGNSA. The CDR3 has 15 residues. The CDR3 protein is CASSPGGWSTDTQYF. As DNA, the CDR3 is TGTGCCAGCAGCCCTGGGGGCTGGAGCACAGATACGCAGTATTTT.

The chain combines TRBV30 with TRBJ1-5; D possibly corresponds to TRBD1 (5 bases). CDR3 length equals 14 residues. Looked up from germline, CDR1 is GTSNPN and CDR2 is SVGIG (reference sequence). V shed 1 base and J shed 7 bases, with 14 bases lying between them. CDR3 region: CAWSGGTLGQPQHF. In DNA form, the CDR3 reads TGTGCCTGGAGTGGGGGGACTCTCGGCCAGCCCCAGCATTTT.

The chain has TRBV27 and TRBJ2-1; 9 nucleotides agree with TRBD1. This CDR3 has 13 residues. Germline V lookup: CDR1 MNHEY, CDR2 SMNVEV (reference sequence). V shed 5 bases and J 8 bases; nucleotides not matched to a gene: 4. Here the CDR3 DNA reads TGTGCCAGCAGTGACCGGACAGGGGATGAGCAGTTCTTC. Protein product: CASSDRTGDEQFF.

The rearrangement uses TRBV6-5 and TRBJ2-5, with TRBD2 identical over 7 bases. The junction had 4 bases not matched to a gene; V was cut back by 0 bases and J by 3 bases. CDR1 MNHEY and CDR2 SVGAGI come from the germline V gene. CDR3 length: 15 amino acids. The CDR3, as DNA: TGTGCCAGCAGTTACTCCCTTGGGGGGGAAGAGACCCAGTACTTC. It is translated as CASSYSLGGEETQYF.

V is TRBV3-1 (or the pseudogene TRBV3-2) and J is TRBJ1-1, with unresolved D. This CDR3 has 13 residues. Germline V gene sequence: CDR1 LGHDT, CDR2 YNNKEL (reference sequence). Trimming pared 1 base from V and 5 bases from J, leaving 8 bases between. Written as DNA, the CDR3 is TGTGCCAGCAGCCAAGGAAGCGTGACTGAAGCTTTCTTT. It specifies CASSQGSVTEAFF.

CDR3 DNA: TGTGCCAGCAGCTTAGGATTTAACGGAGTGATGAACACTGAAGCTTTCTTT. It specifies CASSLGFNGVMNTEAFF. The rearrangement joins TRBV13 to TRBJ1-1, with no clear D. Germline CDR1 is PRHDT and CDR2 is FYEKMQ (reference sequence). V dropped 0 bases and J dropped 0 bases, with 14 bases sitting between them. This CDR3 is built from 17 residues. Full variable domain (rest looked up from reference TRBV13 and TRBJ1-1): AAGVIQSPRHLIKEKRETATLKCYPIPRHDTVYWYQQGPGQDPQFLISFYEKMQSDKGSIPDRFSAQQFSDYHSELNMSSLELGDSALYFCASSLGFNGVMNTEAFFGQGTRLTVV.

For the CDR3, the DNA is TGTGCCAGCAGTGAATTAGACACGACCGAGCAGTACTTC. Translation gives CASSELDTTEQYF. This chain links TRBV6-1 with TRBJ2-7; D unclear. The CDR3 loop spans 13 amino acids. V gave up 2 bases and J gave up 6 bases, with 11 bases separating them. Looked up from germline, CDR1 is MNHNS and CDR2 is SASEGT.

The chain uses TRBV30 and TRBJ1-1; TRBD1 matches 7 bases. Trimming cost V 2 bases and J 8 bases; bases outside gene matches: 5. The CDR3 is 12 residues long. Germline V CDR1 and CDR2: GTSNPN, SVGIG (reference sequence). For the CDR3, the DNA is TGTGCCTGGAGTATAACAGGGGTCGAAGCTTTCTTT. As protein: CAWSITGVEAFF.

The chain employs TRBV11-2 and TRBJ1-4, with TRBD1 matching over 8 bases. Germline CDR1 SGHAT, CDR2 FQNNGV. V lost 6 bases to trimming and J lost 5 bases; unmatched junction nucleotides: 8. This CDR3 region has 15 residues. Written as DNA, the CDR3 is TGTGCCAGCAGTCCCCGGGCAGGGGGCAATGAAAAACTGTTTTTT. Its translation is CASSPRAGGNEKLFF.

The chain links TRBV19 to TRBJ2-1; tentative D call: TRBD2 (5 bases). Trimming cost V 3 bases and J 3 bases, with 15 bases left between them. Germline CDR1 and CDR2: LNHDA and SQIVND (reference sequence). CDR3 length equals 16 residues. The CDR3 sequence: CASSILSGGSYNEQFF. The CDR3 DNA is TGTGCCAGTAGTATTCTTTCGGGTGGGAGCTACAATGAGCAGTTCTTC.

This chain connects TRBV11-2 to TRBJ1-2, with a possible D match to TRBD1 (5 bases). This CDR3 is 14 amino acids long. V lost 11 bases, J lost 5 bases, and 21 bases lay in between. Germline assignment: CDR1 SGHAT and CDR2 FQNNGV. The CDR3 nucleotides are TGTGCCTGTTCGAGGGGAGGGGCGCAGTATGGCTACACCTTC. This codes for CACSRGGAQYGYTF.